These 24 T cell receptor beta chains were sequenced from one sample in a study of identical twins (dated by TCRdb to the mid-2010s). Receptors were amplified or captured by 5' RACE. Instrument on record: Illumina HiSeq 2000. Starting from the raw public reads, TCRdb applied fastp trimming at Q25, assembled clones with MiXCR and retained in-frame beta chains. When rows share a CDR3 protein, they turn into one entry using the most common DNA and genes. The sample table contains around 690,000 distinct CDR3 sequences; only one count was recorded for over 20% of them. The ten largest clonotypes hold roughly 4% of the sample. Separately, the same data were catalogued under a study of T cells expressing NK-cell markers.

Sequenced: PBMCs. Source of these receptors: a woman aged 18-35 years in good health.

The chain carries TRBV7-2 and TRBJ2-1; 11 nucleotides match TRBD2. CDR1 and CDR2 from the germline V gene are SGHTA and FQGNSA. The V segment lost 5 bases and the J segment 7 bases; nucleotides outside the gene matches: 10. The CDR3 length is 16 residues. CDR3 DNA: TGTGCCAGCAGCCCGACACTAGCGGGAGTGACAAATGAGCAGTTCTTC. It encodes CASSPTLAGVTNEQFF.

This clonotype was recorded a few times. The chain employs TRBV11-2 and TRBJ2-3; tentative D call: TRBD2 (6 bases). Trimming removed 5 bases at V and 0 bases at J, with 12 bases between. The CDR3 totals 15 residues. Germline assignment: CDR1 SGHAT and CDR2 FQNNGV. The CDR3 reads CASSPGLGSTDTQYF. The CDR3 DNA sequence: TGTGCCAGCAGCCCGGGACTGGGTAGCACAGATACGCAGTATTTT.

This clonotype was seen a few times. The chain combines TRBV5-1 with TRBJ2-7, with D possibly being TRBD2 (5 bases). The length of the CDR3 is 14 residues. V lost 0 bases and J 7 bases, leaving 14 bases between the germline ends. Germline CDR1 SGHRS, CDR2 YFSETQ. In nucleotides, the CDR3 is TGCGCCAGCAGCTTGGTTGCCAGCCCGGGGGAGCAGTACTTC. This gives the protein CASSLVASPGEQYF.

The V gene is TRBV12-3 or TRBV12-4, the J gene TRBJ1-5; TRBD1 matches 8 bases. CDR3 length: 13 residues. The trim removed 5 bases at V and 9 bases at J, leaving 6 bases unmatched. CDR3 sequence (DNA): TGTGCCAGCAGTCGGACAGGGCGTTTGCCCCAGCATTTT. Encoded protein: CASSRTGRLPQHF.

This clonotype was picked up a small number of times. The gene calls are TRBV7-9 and TRBJ1-1; maybe TRBD1 (5 bases). CDR3 length: 14 residues. CDR1 SEHNR and CDR2 FQNEAQ come from the germline V gene (reference sequence). Trimming stripped 4 bases from V and 2 bases from J, with 11 bases between. DNA of the CDR3: TGTGCCAGCAGCTCCGGGGCCGTCAACACTGAAGCTTTCTTT. Amino acids: CASSSGAVNTEAFF.

This clonotype has a count of ten or more. V is TRBV12-3 or TRBV12-4 and J is TRBJ1-3; 8 bases align to TRBD1. Trimming cost V 6 bases and J 5 bases; bases outside gene matches: 6. The CDR3 spans 14 residues. Written as DNA, the CDR3 is TGTGCCAGCAGGGCAACAGGGGGAAGAAACACCATATATTTT. Residues: CASRATGGRNTIYF.

In its sample, this clonotype was seen many times. The chain joins TRBV10-3 to TRBJ2-3, with D possibly matching TRBD2 (5 bases). V lost 7 bases and J lost 4, with 12 bases in between. This CDR3 region has 13 residues. Germline CDR1 reads ENHRY; CDR2 reads SYGVKD. The CDR3 spells CAITARRSDTQYF. CDR3 nucleotide sequence: TGTGCCATCACGGCGAGGAGGTCAGATACGCAGTATTTT.

The chain joins TRBV12-3 or TRBV12-4 to TRBJ2-1; D not certain. V was shortened by 4 bases and J by 10 bases, with 11 bases between the two germline ends. The CDR3 length is 12 residues. The CDR3 nucleotides are TGTGCCAGCAGTTCGCACAGCTCCGAGCAGTTCTTC. It yields the protein CASSSHSSEQFF.

This clonotype has at least ten counts. The chain employs TRBV21-1 and TRBJ2-1; TRBD1 reflects the table's D call only, with no check against the DNA. TRBV21-1 is labeled a pseudogene. The CDR3 spans 11 residues. CDR3 nucleotide sequence: TGTGCCAGCAGCGGGCGAGATGAGCAGTTCTTC. This codes for CASSGRDEQFF.

This clonotype was counted only a few times. This chain uses TRBV5-1 with TRBJ1-4, with TRBD1 identical over 10 bases. V gave up 1 base and J gave up 8 bases; unmatched junction bases: 5. The CDR3 covers 15 residues. The germline gives CDR1 SGHRS, CDR2 YFSETQ. The CDR3 coding sequence is TGCGCCAGCAGCTTGACCGGGACAGGGGACGAAAAACTGTTTTTT. Residues: CASSLTGTGDEKLFF.

A note on this clonotype: At one boundary the junction diverges from the germline segment, which might be a read error. V and J are TRBV5-1 and TRBJ2-7; 7 bases are shared with TRBD2. CDR1 and CDR2 from the germline V gene are SGHRS and YFSETQ. There are 13 residues in the CDR3. This CDR3 reads CASSFRRDYELYF. The DNA for the CDR3 is TGCGCCAGCAGCTTCAGGCGGGACTACGAGCTGTACTTC.

The genes are TRBV5-8 and TRBJ1-6, with 7 bases aligning to TRBD1. The CDR3 contains 14 residues. V dropped 4 bases and J dropped 6; count of bases not matched to a gene: 4. The germline gives CDR1 SGHTS, CDR2 YDEGEE. The CDR3 here is CASSITGANSPLHF. The CDR3 DNA sequence: TGTGCCAGCAGCATCACAGGGGCTAATTCACCCCTCCACTTT. Variable domain in full (rest from reference TRBV5-8 and TRBJ1-6): EAGVTQSPTHLIKTRGQQATLRCSPISGHTSVYWYQQALGLGLQFLLWYDEGEERNRGNFPPRFSGRQFPNYSSELNVNALELEDSALYLCASSITGANSPLHFGNGTRLTVT.

The chain is built from TRBV9 and TRBJ2-7, with 8 bases lining up with TRBD2. Trimming cost V 3 bases and J 5 bases; bases outside gene matches: 10. This CDR3 comprises 15 residues. CDR1 SGDLS and CDR2 YYNGEE come from the germline V gene. The CDR3 is CASSASGLGPHEQYF. The CDR3 DNA sequence: TGTGCCAGCAGCGCGTCGGGACTAGGGCCCCACGAGCAGTACTTC.

This clonotype has just a few counts. CDR3 sequence: CSVGRGTNQPQHF. The CDR3 nucleotides read TGCAGCGTTGGTAGAGGGACCAATCAGCCCCAGCATTTT. This chain connects TRBV29-1 to TRBJ1-5, with D possibly being TRBD1 (5 bases). Germline V gives CDR1 SQVTM, CDR2 ANQGSEA. Trimming cost V 4 bases and J 3 bases, with 10 bases left between them. The CDR3 consists of 13 residues.

The chain combines TRBV6-6 with TRBJ2-1; D is undetermined. Trimming stripped 5 bases from V and 6 bases from J, with 8 bases between. The CDR3 runs 12 residues. Per the germline V gene, CDR1 is MNHNY and CDR2 is SVGAGI (reference sequence). CDR3 sequence: CASSHRINEQFF. In nucleotides, the CDR3 is TGTGCCAGCAGTCATAGGATCAATGAGCAGTTCTTC.

This clonotype has only a few counts. The rearrangement joins TRBV20-1 to TRBJ2-1, with 11 positions matching TRBD2. Germline CDR1 reads DFQATT; CDR2 reads SNEGSKA (reference sequence). V lost 8 bases, J lost 9 bases, and 6 bases stayed unmatched. This CDR3 has 12 amino acids. The CDR3 DNA sequence: TGCAGTAGACTAGCGGGAATCACTGAGCAGTTCTTC. It yields the protein CSRLAGITEQFF.

This clonotype has ten or more counts. This chain links TRBV20-1 with TRBJ2-3; TRBD2 matches 10 bases. J gave up 3 bases and V 0 bases, and 3 bases lay outside the gene matches. Germline CDR1 reads DFQATT; CDR2 reads SNEGSKA (reference sequence). This CDR3 has 15 amino acids. CDR3 nucleotide sequence: TGCAGTGCTAGAGATCTAGCGGGAGTAACAGATACGCAGTATTTT. It yields the protein CSARDLAGVTDTQYF.

This clonotype was detected ten times or more. This rearrangement joins TRBV12-3 or TRBV12-4 to TRBJ2-3; possible D gene TRBD1, 6 bases. This CDR3 contains 14 residues. Trimming took off 6 bases at V and 2 bases at J, with 12 bases between the two ends. Here the CDR3 reads CASRTDSYTDTQYF. The CDR3 DNA reads TGTGCCAGCAGGACGGACAGCTACACAGATACGCAGTATTTT.

The rearrangement uses TRBV10-3 and TRBJ2-7; 10 bases agree with TRBD1. Looked up from germline, CDR1 is ENHRY and CDR2 is SYGVKD. V shed 5 bases, J shed 5 bases, and the junction held 6 bases outside the gene matches. The CDR3 runs 14 residues. CDR3 residues: CAISPGQGNHEQYF. CDR3 DNA sequence: TGTGCCATCAGTCCGGGACAGGGGAACCACGAGCAGTACTTC.

This clonotype turned up a few times. The chain combines TRBV5-8 with TRBJ1-5; a possible D gene is TRBD1 (6 bases). V lost 3 bases, J lost 1 base, and 11 bases lay in between. Germline V gives CDR1 SGHTS, CDR2 YDEGEE. This CDR3 is built from 15 residues. In nucleotides, the CDR3 is TGTGCCAGCAGCTCAGGGGCGGTCAGCAATCAGCCCCAGCATTTT. This encodes CASSSGAVSNQPQHF.

This clonotype has a handful of counts. The rearrangement uses TRBV20-1 and TRBJ2-7; D unclear. The CDR3 covers 11 residues. Trimming shortened V by 7 bases and J by 6 bases, and 13 bases separated the two germline ends. Germline CDR1 is DFQATT and CDR2 is SNEGSKA (reference sequence). The CDR3 region is CSVSSGFEQYF. CDR3 nucleotide sequence: TGCAGTGTCAGCTCTGGGTTCGAGCAGTACTTC.

This clonotype was found a few times. The V and J genes are TRBV12-3 or TRBV12-4 and TRBJ2-2, with D possibly matching TRBD2 (5 bases). V lost 6 bases and J 4 bases, leaving 12 bases between the germline ends. The CDR3 consists of 14 residues. As DNA, the CDR3 is TGTGCCAGCAGCTTTCCTGGGAGCACCGGGGAGCTGTTTTTT. It translates to CASSFPGSTGELFF.

This clonotype has a count of ten or more. The chain carries TRBV7-9 and TRBJ2-3; 7 bases are a match to TRBD2. V gave up 4 bases and J gave up 10 bases; unmatched junction bases: 5. The CDR3 totals 12 residues. Germline loops: CDR1 SEHNR, CDR2 FQNEAQ (reference sequence). In nucleotides, the CDR3 is TGTGCCAGCAGCTCAATACGGGAGGCGCAGTATTTT. Protein: CASSSIREAQYF. The entire variable domain, with the rest obtained from reference TRBV7-9 and TRBJ2-3, is as follows: DTGVSQNPRHKITKRGQNVTFRCDPISEHNRLYWYRQTLGQGPEFLTYFQNEAQLEKSRLLSDRFSAERPKGSFSTLEIQRTEQGDSAMYLCASSSIREAQYFGPGTRLTVL.

This clonotype was seen only a few times. This sequence joins TRBV5-1 and TRBJ1-6; no clear D gene. CDR1 SGHRS and CDR2 YFSETQ come from the germline V gene. V shed 1 base and J shed 7 bases, with 9 bases lying between them. The CDR3 loop spans 14 amino acids. DNA for the CDR3: TGCGCCAGCAGCTTGAGGGCAGCCAATTCACCCCTCCACTTT. Its translation is CASSLRAANSPLHF.